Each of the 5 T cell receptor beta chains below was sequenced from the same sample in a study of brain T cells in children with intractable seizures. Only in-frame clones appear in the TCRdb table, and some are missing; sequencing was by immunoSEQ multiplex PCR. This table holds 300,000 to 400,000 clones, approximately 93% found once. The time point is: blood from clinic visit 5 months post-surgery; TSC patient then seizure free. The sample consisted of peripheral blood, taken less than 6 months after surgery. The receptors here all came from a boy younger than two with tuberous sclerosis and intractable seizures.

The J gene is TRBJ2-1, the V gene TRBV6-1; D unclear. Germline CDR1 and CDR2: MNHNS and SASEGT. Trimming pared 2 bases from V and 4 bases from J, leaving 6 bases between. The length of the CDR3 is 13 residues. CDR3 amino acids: CASSEWSYNEQFF. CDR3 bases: TGTGCCAGCAGTGAATGGTCATACAATGAGCAGTTCTTC.

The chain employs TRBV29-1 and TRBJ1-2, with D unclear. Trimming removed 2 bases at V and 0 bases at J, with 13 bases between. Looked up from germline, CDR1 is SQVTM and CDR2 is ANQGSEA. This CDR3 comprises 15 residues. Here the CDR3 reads CSVESHPASNYGYTF. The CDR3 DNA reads TGCAGCGTTGAATCCCACCCAGCGTCTAACTATGGCTACACCTTC.

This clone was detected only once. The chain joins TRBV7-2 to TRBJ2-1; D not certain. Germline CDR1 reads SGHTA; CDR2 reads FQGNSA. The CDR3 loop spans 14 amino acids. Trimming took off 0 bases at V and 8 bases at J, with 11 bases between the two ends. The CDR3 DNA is TGTGCCAGCAGCTTAGCCCTCCGATGGGATGAGCAGTTCTTC. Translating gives CASSLALRWDEQFF.

CDR3 in amino acids: CASRVTAGYGYTF. CDR3 nucleotides: TGTGCCAGCAGAGTGACAGCGGGCTATGGCTACACCTTC. The chain combines TRBV2 with TRBJ1-2; perhaps TRBD1 as D (5 bases). V was pared by 6 bases and J by 4 bases, with 12 bases between. This CDR3 contains 13 residues. Germline assignment: CDR1 SNHLY and CDR2 FYNNEI.

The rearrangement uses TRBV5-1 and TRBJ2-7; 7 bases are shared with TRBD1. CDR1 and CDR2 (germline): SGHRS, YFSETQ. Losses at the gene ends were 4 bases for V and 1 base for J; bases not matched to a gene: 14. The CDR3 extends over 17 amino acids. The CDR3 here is CASSPKDGTVSSYEQYF. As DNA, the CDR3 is TGCGCCAGCAGCCCAAAAGACGGGACAGTTTCTTCCTACGAGCAGTACTTC.